The sequence of this TCR beta chain was determined in a study of a mutant IDH1 vaccine in newly diagnosed glioma. Background on the study: Most patients had radiochemotherapy with temozolomide before enrollment; others had one alone.

Specified time point: baseline, week 1 (first vaccination visit). Specified treatment: pre-vaccination baseline after standard-of-care therapy. Data came from immunoSEQ multiplex PCR; TCRdb stores just in-frame clones and leaves some out. The sample contains roughly 86,000 clones, roughly 78% of which appear only once. About this clone: Its antigen is undetermined.

The CDR3 has 16 residues. Trimming left V 3 bases short and J 0 bases short, with 13 bases between. From germline, CDR1 is SGHDT and CDR2 YYEEEE. Findings and limits, study-wide: Vaccination elicited immune responses in roughly 93% of patients.

The sequencing here drew on PBMCs, taken from a glioma patient treated with radiotherapy, temozolomide or both. This receptor was obtained from a man in his forties with glioma. The chain has TRBV5-6 and TRBJ1-3, with no clear D. CDR3 DNA sequence: TGTGCCAGCAGCTCCGGTGGTGGGTTCTCTGGAAACACCATATATTTT. Protein product: CASSSGGGFSGNTIYF. Filled out from reference TRBV5-6 and TRBJ1-3, the complete variable domain reads DAGVTQSPTHLIKTRGQQVTLRCSPKSGHDTVSWYQQALGQGPQFIFQYYEEEERQRGNFPDRFSGHQFPNYSSELNVNALLLGDSALYLCASSSGGGFSGNTIYFGEGSWLTVV.